What follows are 21 T cell receptor beta chains derived from one specimen sequenced in a study of Ad26.COV2.S vaccination and SARS-CoV-2 variants. The data were produced by immunoSEQ multiplex PCR, yet TCRdb's version contains in-frame clones alone and is incomplete. The table records around 250,000 clones, approximately 88% of them present only once. Stated treatment: 15 to 20 received Ad26.COV2.S at low or high dose, single or two shots; roughly five received placebo; per-sample allocation not given. At day 63 after the first vaccine or placebo injection, samples were drawn. Sequencing used peripheral blood, obtained in a trial of Ad26.COV2.S vaccine versus placebo. Receptors originate from a person between 18 and 59 years old who received the Ad26.COV2.S COVID-19 vaccine or a placebo.

The chain couples TRBV11-2 to TRBJ2-5; the D gene is possibly TRBD2 (5 bases). The CDR3 spans 14 residues. Germline CDR1 and CDR2: SGHAT and FQNNGV. Deletions cut 3 bases from V and 0 bases from J, with 8 bases between. DNA of the CDR3: TGTGCCAGCAGCTTGGGAGTATACCAAGAGACCCAGTACTTC. Encoded protein: CASSLGVYQETQYF.

The chain employs TRBV7-6 and TRBJ2-7; 11 bases map to TRBD1. V shed 5 bases, J shed 3 bases, and the junction held 6 bases outside the gene matches. This CDR3 has 15 residues. CDR1 and CDR2 from the germline V gene are SGHVS and FNYEAQ. The DNA of the CDR3 is TGTGCCAGCAGCGCCGGGACAGGGGGGAGCTACGAGCAGTACGTC. It yields the protein CASSAGTGGSYEQYV.

CDR3 loop: CASSYGLIGELFF. CDR3 coding DNA: TGTGCCAGCAGTTACGGACTAATCGGGGAGCTGTTTTTT. The chain joins TRBV6-6 to TRBJ2-2, with D tentatively TRBD2 (6 bases). V dropped 2 bases and J dropped 7 bases, with 8 bases sitting between them. The CDR3 extends over 13 amino acids. Germline values: CDR1 MNHNY, CDR2 SVGAGI (reference sequence).

The V gene is TRBV24-1, the J gene TRBJ1-2, with a possible D match to TRBD1 (6 bases). This CDR3 is 15 amino acids long. V was cut by 7 bases and J by 8 bases, with 22 bases left in between. Germline loops: CDR1 KGHDR, CDR2 SFDVKD. In DNA form, the CDR3 reads TGTGCCACCAGCGGCCAGGGGCTCGACATCGGCGGCTACACCTTC. It encodes CATSGQGLDIGGYTF.

V gene TRBV5-6 combines with J gene TRBJ2-7; D is ambiguous. Germline V lookup: CDR1 SGHDT, CDR2 YYEEEE. V was shortened by 3 bases and J by 2 bases, with 21 bases between the two germline ends. The CDR3 has 17 amino acids. In DNA, the CDR3 is TGTGCCAGCAGCTACCTCGGGTATGGGCGAGAGACCTACGAGCAGTACGTC. This codes for CASSYLGYGRETYEQYV.

This chain joins TRBV6-1 and TRBJ2-1; 8 bases agree with TRBD1. Per germline, CDR1 MNHNS and CDR2 SASEGT. The V segment lost 3 bases and the J segment 0 bases; nucleotides outside the gene matches: 1. The CDR3 extends over 15 amino acids. CDR3: CASSDDRGSYNEQFF. CDR3 sequence (DNA): TGTGCCAGCAGTGACGACAGGGGCTCCTACAATGAGCAGTTCTTC.

V usage is TRBV18 and J usage is TRBJ1-5; no clear D gene. This CDR3 has 16 amino acids. Germline V gene data show CDR1 as KGHSH and CDR2 as LQKENI. The germline V and J ends were trimmed by 2 bases and 4 bases, with 15 bases remaining between them. For the CDR3, the DNA is TGTGCCAGCTCACCAAGGGCTTCAGGTGGTAATCAGCCCCAGCATTTT. Amino acid sequence: CASSPRASGGNQPQHF. The full variable domain, rest sourced from reference TRBV18 and TRBJ1-5, is NAGVMQNPRHLVRRRGQEARLRCSPMKGHSHVYWYRQLPEEGLKFMVYLQKENIIDESGMPKERFSAEFPKEGPSILRIQQVVRGDSAAYFCASSPRASGGNQPQHFGDGTRLSIL.

V gene TRBV12-5 combines with J gene TRBJ2-1; perhaps TRBD2 as D (6 bases). CDR1 is LGHNT, CDR2 FRNRAP, per germline. Trimming removed 4 bases from V and 8 bases from J, with 9 bases in between. The CDR3 runs to 12 residues. The CDR3 spells CASGYGSYEQFF. In nucleotides, the CDR3 is TGTGCTAGTGGTTACGGGAGTTATGAGCAGTTCTTC.

This clone was seen only a few times. The chain links TRBV7-3 to TRBJ2-1; a possible D gene is TRBD1 (6 bases). Germline V lookup: CDR1 SGHTA, CDR2 FQGTGA. The CDR3 loop spans 14 amino acids. Trimming cost V 1 base and J 9 bases, with 13 bases left between them. The chain's CDR3 is CASSLNRDGGEQFF. In DNA, the CDR3 is TGTGCCAGCAGCTTAAACAGGGACGGTGGTGAGCAGTTCTTC.

This chain links TRBV19 with TRBJ1-2; tentatively, D is TRBD1 (6 bases). The length of the CDR3 is 14 residues. The V gene lost 6 bases and the J gene lost 3 bases, with 14 bases spanning the gap. Germline V gene data show CDR1 as LNHDA and CDR2 as SQIVND (reference sequence). CDR3 DNA: TGTGCCAGTAGAGAACAGGGAAACGACTATGGCTACACCTTC. This translates into CASREQGNDYGYTF. The entire variable domain, with the rest obtained from reference TRBV19 and TRBJ1-2, is as follows: DGGITQSPKYLFRKEGQNVTLSCEQNLNHDAMYWYRQDPGQGLRLIYYSQIVNDFQKGDIAEGYSVSREKKESFPLTVTSAQKNPTAFYLCASREQGNDYGYTFGSGTRLTVV.

The V gene is TRBV10-3, the J gene TRBJ2-7, with 7 bases that match TRBD2. The CDR3 is 14 residues long. Trimming cost V 5 bases and J 2 bases; bases outside gene matches: 6. Germline values: CDR1 ENHRY, CDR2 SYGVKD. The CDR3 region has the DNA TGTGCCATCAGTACCACCCGGGGGGCCTACGAGCAGTACTTC. It encodes CAISTTRGAYEQYF.

This chain connects TRBV5-1 to TRBJ2-3; D gene uncertain. Looked up from germline, CDR1 is SGHRS and CDR2 is YFSETQ. There are 14 residues in the CDR3. The V and J ends lost 1 base and 4 bases respectively, with 10 bases between them. CDR3 amino acids: CASSLIARPDTQYF. The CDR3 coding sequence is TGCGCCAGCAGCTTGATTGCCCGGCCAGATACGCAGTATTTT.

This rearrangement joins TRBV20-1 to TRBJ2-1, with D possibly being TRBD2 (5 bases). The CDR3 extends over 11 amino acids. Germline lookup yields CDR1 DFQATT and CDR2 SNEGSKA (reference sequence). Deletions cut 3 bases from V and 10 bases from J, with 10 bases between. CDR3 in amino acids: CSARRAWEQFF. CDR3 in DNA: TGCAGTGCTAGGAGGGCATGGGAGCAGTTCTTC.

This chain connects TRBV7-3 to TRBJ2-7; D might be TRBD1 or TRBD2, each matching 5 bases. The CDR3 covers 13 residues. V shed 5 bases and J shed 6 bases, with 14 bases lying between them. Germline V CDR1 and CDR2: SGHTA, FQGTGA. The chain's CDR3 is CASSPGRVGEQYF. CDR3 bases: TGTGCCAGCAGCCCGGGACGTGTGGGCGAGCAGTACTTC.

V is TRBV19 and J is TRBJ1-2; 7 nucleotides line up with TRBD1. This CDR3 is 15 amino acids long. The trim removed 5 bases at V and 8 bases at J, leaving 14 bases unmatched. CDR1 and CDR2 (germline): LNHDA, SQIVND (reference sequence). In nucleotides, the CDR3 is TGTGCCAGTAGTCCCCCCAGCCGCAGGGGGGTAGGCTACACCTTC. It encodes CASSPPSRRGVGYTF.

CDR3 nucleotide sequence: TGTGCCATCAGTGAGTCGACCGGATCCACTGAAGCTTTCTTT. Amino acids: CAISESTGSTEAFF. The genes are TRBV10-3 and TRBJ1-1; the D is unclear. Germline values: CDR1 ENHRY, CDR2 SYGVKD. Trimming took 0 bases from V and 4 from J, leaving 9 bases between them. CDR3 length equals 14 residues.

This clone appeared a single time. This chain uses TRBV11-2 with TRBJ2-2; no clear D. V was pared by 5 bases and J by 6 bases, with 10 bases between. The CDR3 extends over 13 amino acids. Germline V gives CDR1 SGHAT, CDR2 FQNNGV. This chain's CDR3 is CASSARNPGELFF. DNA of the CDR3: TGTGCCAGCAGCGCCAGAAACCCCGGGGAGCTGTTTTTT.

The chain combines TRBV29-1 with TRBJ2-3, with D possibly TRBD2 on 5 matching bases. Germline V lookup: CDR1 SQVTM, CDR2 ANQGSEA. The CDR3 consists of 13 residues. Trimming stripped 7 bases from V and 0 bases from J, with 11 bases between. The CDR3 sequence: CSGAVSSTDTQYF. CDR3 DNA sequence: TGCAGCGGAGCGGTCTCGAGCACAGATACGCAGTATTTT.

The chain uses TRBV3-1 (or the pseudogene TRBV3-2) and TRBJ1-5; D not certain. The CDR3 contains 13 residues. Looked up from germline, CDR1 is LGHDT and CDR2 is YNNKEL (reference sequence). V lost 6 bases and J 3 bases, leaving 9 bases between the germline ends. The CDR3 sequence is CASRAGPNQPQHF. The CDR3 DNA sequence: TGTGCCAGCAGGGCCGGGCCCAATCAGCCCCAGCATTTT.

This clone was picked up a small number of times. Here the CDR3 reads CASSQETFNTEAFF. The CDR3, as DNA: TGTGCCAGCAGCCAAGAGACATTTAACACTGAAGCTTTCTTT. This chain connects TRBV3-1 (or the pseudogene TRBV3-2) to TRBJ1-1, with no clear D. Germline lookup yields CDR1 LGHDT and CDR2 YNNKEL (reference sequence). V gave up 0 bases and J gave up 2 bases, with 7 bases separating them. This CDR3 is built from 14 residues.

The chain links TRBV18 to TRBJ2-7; D ambiguous. The V gene's germline CDR1 is KGHSH and CDR2 LQKENI. This CDR3 is built from 15 residues. The V end lost 1 base, the J end lost 3 bases, and 13 bases lay between the germline ends. The CDR3 loop is CASSPRGEVVYEQYV. In nucleotides, the CDR3 is TGTGCCAGCTCACCACGTGGCGAGGTGGTCTACGAGCAGTACGTC.